This T cell receptor beta chain is drawn from a study of blood T cell repertoires in COVID-19. Data came from immunoSEQ multiplex PCR; TCRdb stores just in-frame clones and leaves some out. Found here are about 59,000 clones, about 72% of them singletons; the top ten hold 10% to 15%. Between the trimmed V and J ends, which lost 3 bases and 0 bases, there was a span of 12 bases. The CDR3 runs to 15 residues. Looked up from germline, CDR1 is KGHSH and CDR2 is LQKENI. The chain combines TRBV18 with TRBJ2-7, with a possible D match to TRBD1 (6 bases). This receptor was taken from an elderly man with acute or convalescent COVID-19. Sequencing was carried out using peripheral blood. CDR3 residues: CASSPLQGYSYEQYF. In DNA form, the CDR3 reads TGTGCCAGCTCACCCTTACAGGGATACTCCTACGAGCAGTACTTC.